These T cell receptor beta chains were read from a single sample in a study of PD-1 blockade in mismatch repair-deficient tumors. Sequenced by immunoSEQ multiplex PCR; TCRdb stores in-frame clones only, minus some. The sample carries approximately 79,000 clones, 65% to 85% recorded once. The specimen comprised peripheral blood, sampled 44 weeks after starting pembrolizumab. The receptor set was obtained from an adult with mismatch repair-deficient cancer. CDR3s include the opening cysteine and the closing phenylalanine or tryptophan. The D gene is left open where the match is weak. Clone size appears in some rows only: once, few, many, or a class for an expanded clone.

d_call: TRBD1; v_call: TRBV18; j_call: TRBJ2-7; clone_size: NA; cdr3_aa: CASSPPLGTGKGSYEQYF; cdr3_nt: TGTGCCAGCTCACCACCGTTAGGGACAGGGAAAGGGTCCTACGAGCAGTACTTC
d_call: NA; v_call: TRBV7-3; j_call: TRBJ2-2; clone_size: NA; cdr3_aa: CASSSTGSNTGELFF; cdr3_nt: TGTGCCAGCAGCTCTACGGGCTCCAACACCGGGGAGCTGTTTTTT
d_call: TRBD2; v_call: TRBV9; j_call: TRBJ2-1; clone_size: NA; cdr3_aa: CASSVAGTSGLFILYNEQFF; cdr3_nt: TGTGCCAGCAGCGTAGCCGGGACTAGCGGCCTATTTATATTATACAATGAGCAGTTCTTC
d_call: TRBD1; v_call: TRBV27; j_call: TRBJ1-2; clone_size: NA; cdr3_aa: CASGVWGQGDYGYTF; cdr3_nt: TGTGCCAGCGGAGTTTGGGGACAGGGGGACTATGGCTACACCTTC
d_call: NA; v_call: TRBV10-2; j_call: TRBJ1-2; clone_size: NA; cdr3_aa: CASSEKTGNYGYTF; cdr3_nt: TGCGCCAGCAGTGAGAAGACAGGCAACTATGGCTACACCTTC
d_call: TRBD2; v_call: TRBV7-2; j_call: TRBJ2-7; clone_size: NA; cdr3_aa: CASSSRLAGIDEQYF; cdr3_nt: TGTGCCAGCAGCTCCCGACTAGCGGGAATAGACGAGCAGTACTTC
d_call: NA; v_call: TRBV7-9; j_call: TRBJ1-4; clone_size: NA; cdr3_aa: CASSLDGGAGFEKLFF; cdr3_nt: TGTGCCAGCAGCTTAGATGGAGGGGCTGGCTTTGAAAAACTGTTTTTT
d_call: NA; v_call: TRBV5-6; j_call: TRBJ2-2; clone_size: few; cdr3_aa: CASSRTGTEGNTGELFF; cdr3_nt: TGTGCCAGCAGCCGTACCGGGACGGAGGGTAACACCGGGGAGCTGTTTTTT
d_call: NA; v_call: TRBV6-1; j_call: TRBJ2-7; clone_size: once; cdr3_aa: CASSEGPGSSYEQYF; cdr3_nt: TGTGCCAGCAGTGAAGGGCCAGGGAGCTCCTACGAGCAGTACTTC
d_call: TRBD1; v_call: TRBV7-9; j_call: TRBJ2-2; clone_size: NA; cdr3_aa: CASSLARQGVAGELFF; cdr3_nt: TGTGCCAGCAGCTTAGCCCGACAGGGTGTCGCCGGGGAGCTGTTTTTT
d_call: NA; v_call: TRBV4-2; j_call: TRBJ2-1; clone_size: NA; cdr3_aa: CASSQAVGVRSYNEQFF; cdr3_nt: TGTGCCAGCAGCCAAGCCGTCGGGGTTCGCTCCTACAATGAGCAGTTCTTC
d_call: TRBD1; v_call: TRBV5-1; j_call: TRBJ2-1; clone_size: once; cdr3_aa: CASSFRGQLYNEQFF; cdr3_nt: TGCGCCAGCAGCTTTAGGGGACAGCTCTACAATGAGCAGTTCTTC
d_call: TRBD2; v_call: TRBV7-2; j_call: TRBJ2-7; clone_size: NA; cdr3_aa: CASSPGTSGVIYEQYF; cdr3_nt: TGTGCCAGCAGCCCCGGGACTAGCGGGGTTATCTACGAGCAGTACTTC
d_call: NA; v_call: TRBV7-9; j_call: TRBJ2-7; clone_size: NA; cdr3_aa: CASSPNWGRNEQYF; cdr3_nt: TGTGCCAGCAGCCCCAACTGGGGACGGAACGAGCAGTACTTC
d_call: NA; v_call: TRBV6-6; j_call: TRBJ1-2; clone_size: NA; cdr3_aa: CASTARGYTF; cdr3_nt: TGTGCCAGCACTGCCCGAGGCTACACCTTC
d_call: TRBD2; v_call: TRBV15; j_call: TRBJ2-7; clone_size: NA; cdr3_aa: CATSRGSSGRANYEQYF; cdr3_nt: TGTGCCACCAGCAGAGGATCTAGCGGGAGGGCGAACTACGAGCAGTACTTC
d_call: NA; v_call: TRBV6-6; j_call: TRBJ2-1; clone_size: NA; cdr3_aa: CASSYSISGAEQFF; cdr3_nt: TGTGCCAGCAGTTACTCGATATCCGGGGCTGAGCAGTTCTTC
d_call: TRBD2; v_call: TRBV19; j_call: TRBJ2-5; clone_size: few; cdr3_aa: CASSNLAGGILNF; cdr3_nt: TGTGCCAGTAGTAATCTAGCGGGAGGGATCTTAAACTTC
d_call: NA; v_call: TRBV29-1; j_call: TRBJ1-1; clone_size: NA; cdr3_aa: CSVLGVRLKNTEAFF; cdr3_nt: TGCAGCGTTCTGGGCGTCAGACTGAAGAACACTGAAGCTTTCTTT
d_call: TRBD1; v_call: TRBV27; j_call: TRBJ2-4; clone_size: once; cdr3_aa: CASSDRVTSQYF; cdr3_nt: TGTGCCAGCAGCGACAGGGTTACGAGTCAGTACTTC
d_call: NA; v_call: TRBV6-5; j_call: TRBJ2-2; clone_size: NA; cdr3_aa: CASSPYDKNTGELFF; cdr3_nt: TGTGCCAGCAGTCCGTACGACAAAAACACCGGGGAGCTGTTTTTT
d_call: NA; v_call: TRBV7-3; j_call: TRBJ2-7; clone_size: NA; cdr3_aa: CASSPSSGIDEQYF; cdr3_nt: TGTGCCAGCAGCCCGTCGTCCGGGATTGACGAGCAGTACTTC
d_call: TRBD2; v_call: TRBV11-2; j_call: TRBJ2-5; clone_size: NA; cdr3_aa: CASSLTVAGLKETQYF; cdr3_nt: TGTGCCAGCAGCTTAACGGTAGCGGGATTAAAAGAGACCCAGTACTTC
d_call: NA; v_call: TRBV9; j_call: TRBJ1-1; clone_size: NA; cdr3_aa: CASSVVDGKAFF; cdr3_nt: TGTGCCAGCAGCGTAGTTGATGGAAAAGCTTTCTTT
d_call: NA; v_call: TRBV4-1; j_call: TRBJ1-5; clone_size: NA; cdr3_aa: CASRESDGPNQPQHF; cdr3_nt: TGCGCCAGCAGGGAATCGGACGGCCCCAATCAGCCCCAGCATTTT
d_call: TRBD1; v_call: TRBV30; j_call: TRBJ1-1; clone_size: NA; cdr3_aa: CAWRGTGGITEAFF; cdr3_nt: TGTGCCTGGAGAGGGACAGGGGGCATCACTGAAGCTTTCTTT
d_call: TRBD2; v_call: TRBV19; j_call: TRBJ2-3; clone_size: NA; cdr3_aa: CASSRREGLGTDTQYF; cdr3_nt: TGTGCCAGTAGCCGAAGGGAGGGCCTTGGCACAGATACGCAGTATTTT
d_call: NA; v_call: TRBV5-5; j_call: TRBJ2-7; clone_size: NA; cdr3_aa: CASSLRRGVGYEQYF; cdr3_nt: TGTGCCAGCAGCTTGAGGAGGGGAGTCGGATACGAGCAGTACTTC
d_call: NA; v_call: TRBV7-6; j_call: TRBJ2-3; clone_size: NA; cdr3_aa: CASSLVSFNGDTQYF; cdr3_nt: TGTGCCAGCAGCTTAGTTTCCTTTAACGGAGATACGCAGTATTTT
d_call: NA; v_call: TRBV28; j_call: TRBJ2-3; clone_size: NA; cdr3_aa: CASSLTRGTDTQYF; cdr3_nt: TGTGCCAGCAGTTTGACTAGAGGCACAGATACGCAGTATTTT
d_call: NA; v_call: TRBV19; j_call: TRBJ2-1; clone_size: few; cdr3_aa: CASYTGRSSYNEQFF; cdr3_nt: TGTGCCAGCTATACGGGGCGAAGCTCCTACAATGAGCAGTTCTTC